This T cell receptor beta chain appears in the sequencing data of a study of cytomegalovirus exposure and HLA in healthy donors. Primers: 60 Vbeta forward and 13 Jbeta reverse. The assay was immunoSEQ multiplex PCR, and TCRdb's table has in-frame clones only and misses some. Among about 140,000 clones listed, over 80% were seen once. The CDR3 length is 13 residues. Between the trimmed V and J ends, which lost 6 bases and 5 bases, there was a span of 16 bases. Germline V gene data show CDR1 as SQVTM and CDR2 as ANQGSEA. The gene calls are TRBV29-1 and TRBJ1-1, with D possibly TRBD1 on 6 matching bases. Sequencing input: PBMCs. The TCR originated in a female donor in good health and CMV-seronegative. The CDR3 region is CSVDLGGRTEAFF. As DNA, the CDR3 is TGCAGCGTGGACCTAGGGGGTCGGACTGAAGCTTTCTTT.